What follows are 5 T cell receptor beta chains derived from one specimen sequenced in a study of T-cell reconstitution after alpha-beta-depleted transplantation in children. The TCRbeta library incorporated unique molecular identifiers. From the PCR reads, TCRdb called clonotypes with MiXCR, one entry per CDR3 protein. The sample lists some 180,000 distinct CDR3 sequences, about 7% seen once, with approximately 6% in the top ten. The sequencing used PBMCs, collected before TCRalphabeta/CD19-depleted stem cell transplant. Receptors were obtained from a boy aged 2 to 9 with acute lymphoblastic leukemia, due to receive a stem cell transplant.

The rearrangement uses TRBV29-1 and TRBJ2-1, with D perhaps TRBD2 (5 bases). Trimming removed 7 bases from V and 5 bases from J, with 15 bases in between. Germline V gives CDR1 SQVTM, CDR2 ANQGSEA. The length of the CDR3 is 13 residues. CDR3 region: CSAEAERDNEQFF. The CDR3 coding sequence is TGCAGCGCCGAAGCGGAACGTGACAATGAGCAGTTCTTC.

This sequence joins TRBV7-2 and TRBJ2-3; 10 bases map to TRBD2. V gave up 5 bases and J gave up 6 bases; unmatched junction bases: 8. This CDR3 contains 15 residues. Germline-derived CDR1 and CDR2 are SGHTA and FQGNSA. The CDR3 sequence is CASSLLVSGGDTQYF. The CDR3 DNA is TGTGCCAGCAGCCTACTGGTTAGCGGGGGGGATACGCAGTATTTT.

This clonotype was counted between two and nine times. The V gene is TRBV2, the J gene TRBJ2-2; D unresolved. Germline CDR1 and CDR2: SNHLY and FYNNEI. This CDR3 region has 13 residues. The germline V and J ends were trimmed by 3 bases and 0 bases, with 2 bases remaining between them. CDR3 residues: CASSEANTGELFF. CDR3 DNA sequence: TGTGCCAGCAGTGAGGCGAACACCGGGGAGCTGTTTTTT.

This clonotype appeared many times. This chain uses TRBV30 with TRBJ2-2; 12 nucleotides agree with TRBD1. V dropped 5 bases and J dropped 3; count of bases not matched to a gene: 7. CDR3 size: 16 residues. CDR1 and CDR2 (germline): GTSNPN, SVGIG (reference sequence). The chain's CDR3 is CAWGDRGQGYTGELFF. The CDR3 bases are TGTGCCTGGGGGGACAGGGGGCAGGGTTACACCGGGGAGCTGTTTTTT. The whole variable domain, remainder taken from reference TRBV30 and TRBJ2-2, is SQTIHQWPATLVQPVGSPLSLECTVEGTSNPNLYWYRQAAGRGLQLLFYSVGIGQISSEVPQNLSASRPQDRQFILSSKKLLLSDSGFYLCAWGDRGQGYTGELFFGEGSRLTVL.

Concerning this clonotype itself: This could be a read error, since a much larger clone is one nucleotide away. The CDR3 DNA is TGTGCCAGCAGTTACGCGGGGGGCCTGAGTCAAGATACGCAGGATTTT. Its protein is CASSYAGGLSQDTQDF. The rearrangement joins TRBV6-5 to TRBJ2-3, with 8 bases fitting TRBD2. The CDR3 contains 16 residues. Per germline, CDR1 MNHEY and CDR2 SVGAGI.